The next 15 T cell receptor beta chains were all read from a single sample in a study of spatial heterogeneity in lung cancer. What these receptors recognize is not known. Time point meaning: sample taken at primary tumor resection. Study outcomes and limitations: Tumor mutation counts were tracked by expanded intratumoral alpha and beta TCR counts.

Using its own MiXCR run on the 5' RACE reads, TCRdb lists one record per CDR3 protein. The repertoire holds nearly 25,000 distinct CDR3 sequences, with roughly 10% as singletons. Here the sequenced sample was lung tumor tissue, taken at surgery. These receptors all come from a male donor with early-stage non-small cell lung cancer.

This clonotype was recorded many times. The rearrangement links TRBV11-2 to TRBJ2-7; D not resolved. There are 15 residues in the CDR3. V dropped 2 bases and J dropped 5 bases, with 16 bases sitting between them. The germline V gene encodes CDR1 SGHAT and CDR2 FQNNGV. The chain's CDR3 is CASSLRLPKGNEQYF. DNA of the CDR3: TGTGCCAGCAGCTTAAGACTCCCGAAGGGTAACGAGCAGTACTTC.

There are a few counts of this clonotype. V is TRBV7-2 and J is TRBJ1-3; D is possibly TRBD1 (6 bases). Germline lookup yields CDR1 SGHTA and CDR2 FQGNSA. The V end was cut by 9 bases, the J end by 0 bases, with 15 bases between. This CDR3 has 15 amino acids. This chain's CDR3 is CASSQGSLSGNTIYF. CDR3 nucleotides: TGTGCCAGTTCTCAGGGGAGTCTCTCTGGAAACACCATATATTTT.

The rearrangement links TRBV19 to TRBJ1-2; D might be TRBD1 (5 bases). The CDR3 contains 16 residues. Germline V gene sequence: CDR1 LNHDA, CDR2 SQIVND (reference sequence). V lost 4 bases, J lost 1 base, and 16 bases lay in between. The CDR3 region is CASSKARGGNNYGYTF. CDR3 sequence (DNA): TGTGCCAGTAGTAAGGCTCGGGGCGGTAATAACTATGGCTACACCTTC. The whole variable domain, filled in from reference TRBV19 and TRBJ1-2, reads DGGITQSPKYLFRKEGQNVTLSCEQNLNHDAMYWYRQDPGQGLRLIYYSQIVNDFQKGDIAEGYSVSREKKESFPLTVTSAQKNPTAFYLCASSKARGGNNYGYTFGSGTRLTVV.

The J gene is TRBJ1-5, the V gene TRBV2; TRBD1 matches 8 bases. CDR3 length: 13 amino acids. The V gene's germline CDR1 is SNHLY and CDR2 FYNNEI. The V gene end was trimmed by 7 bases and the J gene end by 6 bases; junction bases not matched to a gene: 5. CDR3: CASKGQGSQPQHF. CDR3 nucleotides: TGTGCCAGCAAAGGACAGGGTAGTCAGCCCCAGCATTTT.

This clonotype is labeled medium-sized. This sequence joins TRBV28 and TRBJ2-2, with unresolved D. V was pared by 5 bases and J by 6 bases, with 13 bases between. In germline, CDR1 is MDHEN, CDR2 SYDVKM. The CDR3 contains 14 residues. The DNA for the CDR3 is TGTGCCAGCAGTCTTGTAAGGGATGCCGGGGAGCTGTTTTTT. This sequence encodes CASSLVRDAGELFF.

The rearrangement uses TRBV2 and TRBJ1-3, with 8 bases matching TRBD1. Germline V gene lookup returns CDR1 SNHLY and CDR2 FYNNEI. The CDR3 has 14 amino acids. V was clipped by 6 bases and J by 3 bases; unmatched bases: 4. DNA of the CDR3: TGTGCCAGCAGCGTGACAGGGGATGGAAACACCATATATTTT. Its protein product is CASSVTGDGNTIYF. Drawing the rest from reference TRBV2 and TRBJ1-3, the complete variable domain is EPEVTQTPSHQVTQMGQEVILRCVPISNHLYFYWYRQILGQKVEFLVSFYNNEISEKSEIFDDQFSVERPDGSNFTLKIRSTKLEDSAMYFCASSVTGDGNTIYFGEGSWLTVV.

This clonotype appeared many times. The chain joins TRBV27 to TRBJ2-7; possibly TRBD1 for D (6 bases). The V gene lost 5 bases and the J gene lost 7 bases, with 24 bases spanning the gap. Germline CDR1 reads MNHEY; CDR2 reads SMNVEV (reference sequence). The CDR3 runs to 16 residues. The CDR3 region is CASSPMAGANYLEQYF. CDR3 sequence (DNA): TGTGCCAGCAGTCCGATGGCAGGGGCCAACTACTTAGAGCAGTACTTC.

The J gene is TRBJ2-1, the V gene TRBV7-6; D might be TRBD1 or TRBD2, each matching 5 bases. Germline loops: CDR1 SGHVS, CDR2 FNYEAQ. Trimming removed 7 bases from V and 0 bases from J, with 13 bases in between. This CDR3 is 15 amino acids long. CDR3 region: CASTLGPSSYNEQFF. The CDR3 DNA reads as TGTGCCAGCACCCTGGGACCTAGCTCCTACAATGAGCAGTTCTTC.

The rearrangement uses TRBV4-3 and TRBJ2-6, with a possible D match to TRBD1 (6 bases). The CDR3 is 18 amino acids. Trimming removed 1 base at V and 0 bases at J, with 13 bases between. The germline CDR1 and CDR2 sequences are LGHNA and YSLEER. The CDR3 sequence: CASSQVGGPSSGANVLTF. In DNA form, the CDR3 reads TGCGCCAGCAGCCAAGTAGGGGGACCCTCCTCTGGGGCCAACGTCCTGACTTTC.

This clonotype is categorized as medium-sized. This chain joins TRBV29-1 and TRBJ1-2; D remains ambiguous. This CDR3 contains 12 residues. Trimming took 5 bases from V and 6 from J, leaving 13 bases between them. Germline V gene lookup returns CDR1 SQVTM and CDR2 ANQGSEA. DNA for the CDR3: TGCAGCGTTCCCCGAGGAAGGGATGGCTACACCTTC. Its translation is CSVPRGRDGYTF.

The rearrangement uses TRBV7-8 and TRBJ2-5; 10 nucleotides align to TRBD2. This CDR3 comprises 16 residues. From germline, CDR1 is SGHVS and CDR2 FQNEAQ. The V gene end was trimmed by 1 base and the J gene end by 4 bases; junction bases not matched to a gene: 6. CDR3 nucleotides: TGTGCCAGCAGCTTAGAGGGAGCGGGGGGGCGAGAGACCCAGTACTTC. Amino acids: CASSLEGAGGRETQYF.

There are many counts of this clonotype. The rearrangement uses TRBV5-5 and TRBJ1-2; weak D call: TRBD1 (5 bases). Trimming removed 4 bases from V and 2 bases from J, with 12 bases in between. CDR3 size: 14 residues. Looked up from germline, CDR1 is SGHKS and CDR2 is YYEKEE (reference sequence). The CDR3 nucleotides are TGTGCCAGCAGCCCCCAGGGATGGAACTATGGCTACACCTTC. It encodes CASSPQGWNYGYTF.

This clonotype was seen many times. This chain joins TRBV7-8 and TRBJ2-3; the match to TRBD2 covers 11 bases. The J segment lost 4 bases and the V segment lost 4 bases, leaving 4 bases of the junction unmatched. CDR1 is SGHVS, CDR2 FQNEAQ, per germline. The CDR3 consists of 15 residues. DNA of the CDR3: TGTGCCAGCAGCTCTAATAGCGGGGGGGCAGATACGCAGTATTTT. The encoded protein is CASSSNSGGADTQYF. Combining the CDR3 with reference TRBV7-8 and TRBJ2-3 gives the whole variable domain GAGVSQSPRYKVAKRGQDVALRCDPISGHVSLFWYQQALGQGPEFLTYFQNEAQLDKSGLPSDRFFAERPEGSVSTLKIQRTQQEDSAVYLCASSSNSGGADTQYFGPGTRLTVL.

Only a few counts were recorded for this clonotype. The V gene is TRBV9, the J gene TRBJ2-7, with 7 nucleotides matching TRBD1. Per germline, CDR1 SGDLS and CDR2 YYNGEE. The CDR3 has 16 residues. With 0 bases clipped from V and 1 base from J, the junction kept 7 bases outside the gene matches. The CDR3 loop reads CASSVDAGGKSYEQYF. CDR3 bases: TGTGCCAGCAGCGTAGACGCAGGGGGTAAATCCTACGAGCAGTACTTC.

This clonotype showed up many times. The CDR3 sequence: CASSGTASSYNEQFF. CDR3 DNA sequence: TGTGCCAGCAGTGGGACTGCGAGCTCCTACAATGAGCAGTTCTTC. The rearrangement links TRBV2 to TRBJ2-1; maybe TRBD2 (5 bases). Germline V gene data show CDR1 as SNHLY and CDR2 as FYNNEI. Trimming left V 4 bases short and J 0 bases short, with 10 bases between. CDR3 length: 15 residues.